A selection of T cell receptor beta chains follows, all from one sample in a study of molecular identifiers for immune sequencing clone quantification. In TCRdb, the PCR reads were re-called with MiXCR into one record per CDR3 protein. The data hold around 470,000 distinct CDR3 sequences, with around 23% observed a single time. The sample was naive CD8+ T cells from blood, with Jurkat cell RNA spiked in. The receptors stem from a human donor in good health. Some libraries in this study had Jurkat cell RNA spiked in. The CDR3 runs from the conserved cysteine through the conserved F or W. The D gene is left open where the match is weak. Only some rows state a clone size, as once, few, many or a class for expanded clones.

V: TRBV4-3
J: TRBJ2-1
size: few
D: TRBD2
DNA: TGCGCCAGCAGCCAAGAACCTAGCGGGGGCCGCTACGTAGACAATGAGCAGTTCTTC
CDR3: CASSQEPSGGRYVDNEQFF

V: TRBV30
J: TRBJ2-1
size: few
D: TRBD2
DNA: TGTGCCTGGAGTGTACCGTTACTAGCGGGAGGTGGCGGGATCTTC
CDR3: CAWSVPLLAGGGGIF

V: TRBV28
J: TRBJ2-3
size: many
D: NA
DNA: TGTGCCAGCGGCCTACCGGACTCAGGCCCCTTCTCTAGCACAGATACGCAGTATTTT
CDR3: CASGLPDSGPFSSTDTQYF

V: TRBV7-8
J: TRBJ1-1
size: few
D: NA
DNA: TGTGCCAGCAGGATACACTGGGGGATGAACACTGAAGCTTTCTTT
CDR3: CASRIHWGMNTEAFF

V: TRBV20-1
J: TRBJ2-4
size: many
D: TRBD2
DNA: TGCAGTGCAAAGCGGGATCCCCCAGCCAAAAACATTCAGTACTTC
CDR3: CSAKRDPPAKNIQYF

V: TRBV3-1
J: TRBJ2-3
size: NA
D: NA
DNA: TGTGCCAGCACCTCCAGGACCGGGACGGAACCCACAGATACGCAGTATTTT
CDR3: CASTSRTGTEPTDTQYF

V: TRBV29-1
J: TRBJ2-7
size: once
D: NA
DNA: TGCAGCGTTGAAGGACCGTTCTCCTACGAGCAGTACTTC
CDR3: CSVEGPFSYEQYF

V: TRBV12-3/TRBV12-4
J: TRBJ2-7
size: few
D: TRBD1
DNA: TGTGCCAGCAGTCCGACGACAGGGGACTACGAGCAGTACTTC
CDR3: CASSPTTGDYEQYF

V: TRBV9
J: TRBJ2-3
size: few
D: TRBD2
DNA: TGTGCCAGCAGCTATTACGGAGCGGGATCCTCAGATACGCAGTATTTT
CDR3: CASSYYGAGSSDTQYF

V: TRBV9
J: TRBJ1-1
size: many
D: TRBD1
DNA: TGTGCCAGCAGCGCACACAGCCCAGACAGGGGCACTGAAGCTTTCTTT
CDR3: CASSAHSPDRGTEAFF

V: TRBV6-1
J: TRBJ1-2
size: NA
D: NA
DNA: TGTGCCAGCACCACCCAAGAGGGGACCCTACTTTATGGCTACACCTTC
CDR3: CASTTQEGTLLYGYTF

V: TRBV18
J: TRBJ1-2
size: NA
D: TRBD1
DNA: TGTGCCAGCTCACTCGGACAGGCCAGCTATGGCTACACCTTC
CDR3: CASSLGQASYGYTF

V: TRBV7-9
J: TRBJ2-3
size: once
D: TRBD1
DNA: TGTGCCAGCAGGACCGAGACAGGGGCCACAGATACGCAGTATTTT
CDR3: CASRTETGATDTQYF

V: TRBV18
J: TRBJ2-1
size: NA
D: TRBD2
DNA: TGTGCCAGCTCGCCAACTAGCGGGAACTACAATGAGCAGTTCTTC
CDR3: CASSPTSGNYNEQFF

V: TRBV29-1
J: TRBJ2-3
size: many
D: TRBD2
DNA: TGCAGCGTTGAATTGACTAGCGGGGGGTTAGATACGCAGTATTTT
CDR3: CSVELTSGGLDTQYF

V: TRBV3-1
J: TRBJ1-2
size: few
D: NA
DNA: TGTGCCAGCAGCCAAGTCGGTAGGGACTATGGCTACACCTTC
CDR3: CASSQVGRDYGYTF

V: TRBV28
J: TRBJ2-3
size: NA
D: NA
DNA: TGTGCCAGCAGTTCGACCCCCGGGGGGCTTAAAGCAGATACGCAGTATTTT
CDR3: CASSSTPGGLKADTQYF

V: TRBV9
J: TRBJ1-1
size: NA
D: NA
DNA: TGTGCCAGCAGCGTGGAAGGGGTAATCACTGAAGCTTTCTTT
CDR3: CASSVEGVITEAFF

V: TRBV6-6
J: TRBJ2-1
size: NA
D: TRBD2
DNA: TGTGCCAGCAGTAAGACATCGGGACTAACATACAATGAGCAGTTCTTC
CDR3: CASSKTSGLTYNEQFF

V: TRBV7-9
J: TRBJ2-1
size: few
D: TRBD1
DNA: TGTGCCAGCAGCTTCTCGACAGGGGACAATGAGCAGTTCTTC
CDR3: CASSFSTGDNEQFF

V: TRBV7-9
J: TRBJ2-5
size: few
D: NA
DNA: TGTGCCAGCAGCCCTGGGCAGGGCGCCAACTTC
CDR3: CASSPGQGANF

V: TRBV7-6
J: TRBJ2-7
size: NA
D: TRBD2
DNA: TGTGCCAGCAGCCGGAGCGGGAGCTCCTACGAGCAGTACTTC
CDR3: CASSRSGSSYEQYF

V: TRBV27
J: TRBJ1-5
size: many
D: NA
DNA: TGTGCCAGCAGCCCCAGTAGCAATCAGCCCCAGCATTTT
CDR3: CASSPSSNQPQHF

V: TRBV9
J: TRBJ1-2
size: NA
D: NA
DNA: TGTGCCAGCAGCGTGGGATCGATTCCTGATAGCTATGGCTACACCTTC
CDR3: CASSVGSIPDSYGYTF

V: TRBV7-9
J: TRBJ2-3
size: many
D: TRBD2
DNA: TGTGCCAGCAGCCACCACCGGGGACTAGCCGATACAGATACGCAGTATTTT
CDR3: CASSHHRGLADTDTQYF

V: TRBV27
J: TRBJ2-2
size: many
D: NA
DNA: TGTGCCAGCAGTTTATACAGGGTCGAGGACACCGGGGAGCTGTTTTTT
CDR3: CASSLYRVEDTGELFF

V: TRBV4-1
J: TRBJ2-1
size: NA
D: NA
DNA: TGCGCCAGCAGCCAAGATCGACTGGCCGTCTACAATGAGCAGTTCTTC
CDR3: CASSQDRLAVYNEQFF

V: TRBV4-3
J: TRBJ2-1
size: many
D: TRBD1
DNA: TGCGCCAGCAGCCAGAAGGACAGGGCCTACTACGAGCAGTTCTTC
CDR3: CASSQKDRAYYEQFF

V: TRBV7-8
J: TRBJ1-1
size: few
D: NA
DNA: TGTGCCAGCAGCTTAAAAAGGGACATGAACACTGAAGCTTTCTTT
CDR3: CASSLKRDMNTEAFF

V: TRBV9
J: TRBJ2-2
size: few
D: NA
DNA: TGTGCCAGCAGCCAGGACAGCGGGGAGCTGTTTTTT
CDR3: CASSQDSGELFF

V: TRBV4-3
J: TRBJ2-7
size: NA
D: NA
DNA: TGCGCCAGCAGCCAAGATCGGGGACCCCCTCCCTTCGAGCAGTACTTC
CDR3: CASSQDRGPPPFEQYF

V: TRBV9
J: TRBJ1-1
size: many
D: NA
DNA: TGTGCCAGCAGCGTAGCGAACACTGAAGCTTTCTTT
CDR3: CASSVANTEAFF

V: TRBV30
J: TRBJ1-1
size: NA
D: NA
DNA: TGTGCCTACGGGTCGGGGGCGGCAAGCACTGAAGCTTTCTTT
CDR3: CAYGSGAASTEAFF

V: TRBV5-3
J: TRBJ2-7
size: NA
D: TRBD1
DNA: TGTGCCAGCAGCCGTAGCAACTCCGGGACAGGCCCCTACGAGCAGTACTTC
CDR3: CASSRSNSGTGPYEQYF

V: TRBV7-9
J: TRBJ2-2
size: NA
D: TRBD1
DNA: TGTGCCAGCAGCCCGACAGGGGGCGCGAACACCGGGGAGCTGTTTTTT
CDR3: CASSPTGGANTGELFF

V: TRBV27
J: TRBJ2-7
size: NA
D: NA
DNA: TGTGCCAGCAGTTCTATAGGGGTTCTCGGGGGAAACTACGAGCAGTACTTC
CDR3: CASSSIGVLGGNYEQYF

V: TRBV18
J: TRBJ2-5
size: few
D: NA
DNA: TGTGCCAGCTCGCCGGGGACGGGCAAGGGGACCCAGTACTTC
CDR3: CASSPGTGKGTQYF

V: TRBV5-1
J: TRBJ2-3
size: many
D: NA
DNA: TGCGCCAGCAGCTTGGGTGGCCCCAGGGGCCCTGGGGATACGCAGTATTTT
CDR3: CASSLGGPRGPGDTQYF

V: TRBV11-2
J: TRBJ2-1
size: NA
D: TRBD2
DNA: TGTGCCAGCAGCTCAACCTCGGCTAGCGGGAGGTCCTACAATGAGCAGTTCTTC
CDR3: CASSSTSASGRSYNEQFF

V: TRBV7-2
J: TRBJ2-5
size: many
D: NA
DNA: TGTGCCACGAAGGAAGAGGGGGGCCTAACATTGGAGACCCAGTACTTC
CDR3: CATKEEGGLTLETQYF

V: TRBV4-1
J: TRBJ2-1
size: many
D: TRBD1
DNA: TGCGCCAGCTGCATAGGGACAGGGTCCTACAATGAGCAGTTCTTC
CDR3: CASCIGTGSYNEQFF

V: TRBV6-2/TRBV6-3
J: TRBJ2-3
size: many
D: NA
DNA: TGTGCCAGCAGCTTAGGGGCCACAGATACGCAGTATTTT
CDR3: CASSLGATDTQYF

V: TRBV19
J: TRBJ1-3
size: many
D: NA
DNA: TGTGCCAGTAGTCAATCGGAGGACACCATATATTTT
CDR3: CASSQSEDTIYF

V: TRBV5-4
J: TRBJ2-2
size: many
D: TRBD1
DNA: TGTGCCAGCAGTCAGGGGACAGGGCGGAACACCGGGGAGCTGTTTTTT
CDR3: CASSQGTGRNTGELFF

V: TRBV29-1
J: TRBJ1-1
size: many
D: TRBD1
DNA: TGCAGCGGGGAGGGACAGGGCGATAGCACTGAAGCTTTCTTT
CDR3: CSGEGQGDSTEAFF

V: TRBV7-9
J: TRBJ2-5
size: NA
D: NA
DNA: TGTGCCAGCAGTCCCACAGGGATAGAGACCCAGTACTTC
CDR3: CASSPTGIETQYF

V: TRBV18
J: TRBJ1-1
size: NA
D: TRBD1
DNA: TGTGCCAGCTCAAACGGACAGGGCGGGTACACTGAAGCTTTCTTT
CDR3: CASSNGQGGYTEAFF

V: TRBV20-1
J: TRBJ2-3
size: few
D: NA
DNA: TGCAGTGCTAGGGCGGCGAAAGGGACATTGACGCAGTATTTT
CDR3: CSARAAKGTLTQYF

V: TRBV7-8
J: TRBJ1-1
size: NA
D: NA
DNA: TGTGCCAGCAGCCCCCTAGTCAGTGAAGCTTTCTTT
CDR3: CASSPLVSEAFF

V: TRBV18
J: TRBJ1-1
size: many
D: NA
DNA: TGTGCCAGCTCACCACCCGAGAACACTGAAGCTTTCTTT
CDR3: CASSPPENTEAFF

V: TRBV10-3
J: TRBJ1-1
size: NA
D: NA
DNA: TGTGCCATCAGAGACAGTGAGAAGAACACTGAAGCTTTCTTT
CDR3: CAIRDSEKNTEAFF

V: TRBV5-1
J: TRBJ1-1
size: NA
D: NA
DNA: TGCGCCAGCAGTGAGGCAGAGGCGAACACTGAAGCTTTCTTT
CDR3: CASSEAEANTEAFF

V: TRBV19
J: TRBJ1-5
size: few
D: NA
DNA: TGTGCCAGTACCCTACACGGAATGGGACAGCCCCAGCATTTT
CDR3: CASTLHGMGQPQHF

V: TRBV5-6
J: TRBJ2-7
size: few
D: TRBD2
DNA: TGTGCCAGCAGCCCCACCCCTAGCGGGTCTTACGAGCAGTACTTC
CDR3: CASSPTPSGSYEQYF

V: TRBV27
J: TRBJ2-1
size: NA
D: TRBD1
DNA: TGTGCCAGCAGTTATCAGGGGGCCCAATTTGAGCAGTTCTTC
CDR3: CASSYQGAQFEQFF

V: TRBV6-2/TRBV6-3
J: TRBJ1-1
size: many
D: TRBD1
DNA: TGTGCCAGCAGTCACTGGGACAGCAACACTGAAGCTTTCTTT
CDR3: CASSHWDSNTEAFF

V: TRBV3-1
J: TRBJ2-5
size: few
D: TRBD2
DNA: TGTGCCAGCAGCCAAGTTGCGGGAGCAGAGACCCAGTACTTC
CDR3: CASSQVAGAETQYF

V: TRBV6-5
J: TRBJ2-1
size: many
D: NA
DNA: TGTGCCAGCATCAGGGGGGACGGTGAGCAGTTCTTC
CDR3: CASIRGDGEQFF

V: TRBV5-3
J: TRBJ2-5
size: few
D: TRBD2
DNA: TGTGCCAGCTATAGCGGGAGCGGGGAGACCCAGTACTTC
CDR3: CASYSGSGETQYF

V: TRBV27
J: TRBJ1-5
size: few
D: TRBD1
DNA: TGTGCCAGCAGTCCCCTACCCGGACAGGGGATTCAGCCCCAGCATTTT
CDR3: CASSPLPGQGIQPQHF